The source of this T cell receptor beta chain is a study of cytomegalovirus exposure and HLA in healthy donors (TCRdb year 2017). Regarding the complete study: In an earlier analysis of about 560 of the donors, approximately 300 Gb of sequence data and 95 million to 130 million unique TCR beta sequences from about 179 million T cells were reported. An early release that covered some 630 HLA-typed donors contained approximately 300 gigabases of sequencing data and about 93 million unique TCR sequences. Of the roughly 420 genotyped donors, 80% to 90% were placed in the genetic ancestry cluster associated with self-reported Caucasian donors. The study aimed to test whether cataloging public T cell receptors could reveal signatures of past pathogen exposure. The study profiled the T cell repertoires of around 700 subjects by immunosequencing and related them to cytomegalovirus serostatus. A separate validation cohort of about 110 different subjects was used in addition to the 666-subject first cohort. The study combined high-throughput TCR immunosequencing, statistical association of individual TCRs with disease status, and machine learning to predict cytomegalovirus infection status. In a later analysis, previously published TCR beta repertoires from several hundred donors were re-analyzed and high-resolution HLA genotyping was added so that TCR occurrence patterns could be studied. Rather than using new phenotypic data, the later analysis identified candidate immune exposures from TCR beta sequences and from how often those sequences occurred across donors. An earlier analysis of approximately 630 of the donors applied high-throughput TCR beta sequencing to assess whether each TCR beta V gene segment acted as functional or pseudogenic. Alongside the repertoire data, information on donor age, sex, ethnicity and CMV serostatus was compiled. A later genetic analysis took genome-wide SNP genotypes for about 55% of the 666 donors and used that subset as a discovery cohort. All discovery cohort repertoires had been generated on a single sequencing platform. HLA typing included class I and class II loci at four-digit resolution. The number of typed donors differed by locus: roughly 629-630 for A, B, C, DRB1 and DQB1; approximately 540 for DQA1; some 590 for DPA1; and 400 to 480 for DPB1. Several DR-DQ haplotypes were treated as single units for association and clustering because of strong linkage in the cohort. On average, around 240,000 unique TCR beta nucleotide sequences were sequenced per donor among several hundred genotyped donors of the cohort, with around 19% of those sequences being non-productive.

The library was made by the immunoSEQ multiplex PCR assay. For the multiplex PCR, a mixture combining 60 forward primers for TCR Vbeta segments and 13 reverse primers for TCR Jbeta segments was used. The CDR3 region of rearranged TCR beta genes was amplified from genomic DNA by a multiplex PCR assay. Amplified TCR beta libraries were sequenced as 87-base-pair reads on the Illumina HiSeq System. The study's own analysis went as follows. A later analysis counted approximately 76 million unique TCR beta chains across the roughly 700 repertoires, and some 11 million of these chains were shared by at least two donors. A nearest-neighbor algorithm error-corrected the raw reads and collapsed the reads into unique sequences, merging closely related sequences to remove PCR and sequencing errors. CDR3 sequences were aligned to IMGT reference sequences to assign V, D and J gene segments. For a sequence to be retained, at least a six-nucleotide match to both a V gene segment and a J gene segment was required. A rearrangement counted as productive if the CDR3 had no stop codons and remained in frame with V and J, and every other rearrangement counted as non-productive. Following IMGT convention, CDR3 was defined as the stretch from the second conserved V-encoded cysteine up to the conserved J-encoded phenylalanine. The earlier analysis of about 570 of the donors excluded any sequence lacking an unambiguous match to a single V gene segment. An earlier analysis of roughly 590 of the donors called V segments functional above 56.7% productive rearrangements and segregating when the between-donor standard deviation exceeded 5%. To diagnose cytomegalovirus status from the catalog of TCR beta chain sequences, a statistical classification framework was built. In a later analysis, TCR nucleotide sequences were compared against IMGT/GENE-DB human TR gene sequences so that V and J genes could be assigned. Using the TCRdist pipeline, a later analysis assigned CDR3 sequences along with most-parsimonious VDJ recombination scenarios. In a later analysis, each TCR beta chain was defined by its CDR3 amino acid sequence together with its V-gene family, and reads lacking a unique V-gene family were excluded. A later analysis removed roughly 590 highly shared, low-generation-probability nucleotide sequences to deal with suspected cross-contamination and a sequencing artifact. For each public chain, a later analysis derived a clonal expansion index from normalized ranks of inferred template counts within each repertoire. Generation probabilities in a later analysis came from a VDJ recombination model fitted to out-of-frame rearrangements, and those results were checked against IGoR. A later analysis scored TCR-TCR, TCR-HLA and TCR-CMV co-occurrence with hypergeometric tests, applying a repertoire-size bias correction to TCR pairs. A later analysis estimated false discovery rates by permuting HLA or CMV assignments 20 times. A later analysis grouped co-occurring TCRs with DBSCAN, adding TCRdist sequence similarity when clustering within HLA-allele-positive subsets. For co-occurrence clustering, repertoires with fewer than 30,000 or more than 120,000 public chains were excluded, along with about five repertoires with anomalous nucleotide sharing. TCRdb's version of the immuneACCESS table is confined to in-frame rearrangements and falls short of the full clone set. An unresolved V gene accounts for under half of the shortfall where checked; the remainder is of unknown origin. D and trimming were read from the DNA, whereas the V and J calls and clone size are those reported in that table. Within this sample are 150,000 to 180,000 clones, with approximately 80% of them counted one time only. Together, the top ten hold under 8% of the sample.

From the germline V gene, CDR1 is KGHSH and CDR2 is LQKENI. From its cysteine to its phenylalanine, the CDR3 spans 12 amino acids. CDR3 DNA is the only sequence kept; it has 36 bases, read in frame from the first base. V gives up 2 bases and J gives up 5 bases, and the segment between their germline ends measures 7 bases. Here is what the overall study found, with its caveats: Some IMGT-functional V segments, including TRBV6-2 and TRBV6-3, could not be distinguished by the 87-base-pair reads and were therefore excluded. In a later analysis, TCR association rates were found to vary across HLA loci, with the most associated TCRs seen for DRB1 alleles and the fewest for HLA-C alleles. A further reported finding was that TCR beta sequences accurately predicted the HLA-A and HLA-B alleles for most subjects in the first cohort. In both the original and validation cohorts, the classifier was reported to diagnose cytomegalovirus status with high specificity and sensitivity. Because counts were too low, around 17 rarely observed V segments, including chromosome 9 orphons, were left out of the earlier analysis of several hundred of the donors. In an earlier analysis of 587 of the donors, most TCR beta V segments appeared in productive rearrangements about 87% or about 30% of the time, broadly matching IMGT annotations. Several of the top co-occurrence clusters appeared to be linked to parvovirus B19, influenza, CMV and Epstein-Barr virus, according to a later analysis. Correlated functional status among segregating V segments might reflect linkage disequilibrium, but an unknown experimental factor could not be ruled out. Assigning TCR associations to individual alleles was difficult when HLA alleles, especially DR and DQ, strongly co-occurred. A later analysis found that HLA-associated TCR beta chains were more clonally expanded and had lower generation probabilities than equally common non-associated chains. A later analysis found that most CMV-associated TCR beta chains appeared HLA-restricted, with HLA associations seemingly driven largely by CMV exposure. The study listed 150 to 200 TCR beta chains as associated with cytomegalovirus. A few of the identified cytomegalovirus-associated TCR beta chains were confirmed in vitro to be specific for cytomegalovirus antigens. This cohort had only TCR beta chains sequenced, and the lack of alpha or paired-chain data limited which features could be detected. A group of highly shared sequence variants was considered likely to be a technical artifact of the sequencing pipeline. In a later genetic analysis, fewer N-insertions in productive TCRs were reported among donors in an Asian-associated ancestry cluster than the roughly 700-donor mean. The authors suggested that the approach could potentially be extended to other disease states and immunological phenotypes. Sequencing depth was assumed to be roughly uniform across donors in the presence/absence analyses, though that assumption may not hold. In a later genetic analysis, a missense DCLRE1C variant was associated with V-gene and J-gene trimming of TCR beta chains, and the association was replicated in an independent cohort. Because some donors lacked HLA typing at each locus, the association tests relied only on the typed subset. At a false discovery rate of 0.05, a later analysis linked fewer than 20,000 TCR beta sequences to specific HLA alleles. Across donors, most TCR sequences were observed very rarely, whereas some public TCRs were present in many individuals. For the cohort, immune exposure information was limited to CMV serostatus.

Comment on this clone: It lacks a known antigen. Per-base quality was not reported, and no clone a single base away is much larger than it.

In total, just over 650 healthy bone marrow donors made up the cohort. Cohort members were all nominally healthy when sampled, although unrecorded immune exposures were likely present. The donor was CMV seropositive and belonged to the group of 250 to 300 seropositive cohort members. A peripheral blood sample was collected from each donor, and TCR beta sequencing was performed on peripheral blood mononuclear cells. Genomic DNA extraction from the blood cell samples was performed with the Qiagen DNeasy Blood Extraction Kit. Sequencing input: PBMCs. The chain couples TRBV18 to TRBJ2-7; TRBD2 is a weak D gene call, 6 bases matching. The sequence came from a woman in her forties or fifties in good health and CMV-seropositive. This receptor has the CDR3 CASSPSGDEQYF. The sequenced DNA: TGTGCCAGCTCACCATCGGGAGACGAGCAGTACTTC.